The source of this T cell receptor (beta chain) is a study of CD8 T cells in Susac syndrome. Across the whole study: Sequenced Susac syndrome patients included roughly six with active disease and fewer than 10 who were in remission.

It was with random hexamers that about 0.45 to 1 ug RNA was reverse transcribed. TCRdb called the immunoSEQ multiplex PCR reads again in MiXCR, with one record for every CDR3 protein. Among approximately 210,000 distinct CDR3 sequences listed, about 94% were seen once. The V and J ends lost 5 bases and 0 bases respectively, with 5 bases between them. Germline V gene sequence: CDR1 SGHTA, CDR2 FQGNSA. The CDR3 sequence is 12 residues long. The chain joins TRBV7-2 to TRBJ2-7; no reliable D call. The receptor's source is a human donor with Susac syndrome. Specimen: CD4+ T cells from PBMCs. The CDR3 protein is CASSESSYEQYF. For the CDR3, the DNA is TGTGCCAGCAGCGAAAGCTCCTACGAGCAGTACTTC.